The 27 T cell receptor beta chains reported below all come from one sample, sequenced in a study of CD8 T cells in ankylosing spondylitis. TCRdb used MiXCR to reprocess the 5' RACE reads, holding one entry per CDR3 protein. The repertoire holds some 270,000 distinct CDR3 sequences, with 18% as singletons. The sequenced sample was blood, either unsorted or a sorted T cell fraction (not recorded which). Receptor source: a male donor with ankylosing spondylitis or in good health (not recorded which).

CDR3 residues: CASSFTSRRAGSYNEQFF. In DNA form, the CDR3 reads TGTGCCAGCAGCTTCACTAGCAGGAGGGCGGGCTCCTACAATGAGCAGTTCTTC. The rearrangement joins TRBV11-2 to TRBJ2-1; a possible D gene is TRBD2 (6 bases). The V end lost 3 bases, the J end lost 0 bases, and 18 bases lay between the germline ends. Per germline, CDR1 SGHAT and CDR2 FQNNGV. The CDR3 totals 18 residues. Combining the CDR3 with reference TRBV11-2 and TRBJ2-1 gives the whole variable domain EAGVAQSPRYKIIEKRQSVAFWCNPISGHATLYWYQQILGQGPKLLIQFQNNGVVDDSQLPKDRFSAERLKGVDSTLKIQPAKLEDSAVYLCASSFTSRRAGSYNEQFFGPGTRLTVL.

The chain uses TRBV4-3 and TRBJ2-7; no reliable D call. CDR3 length: 16 amino acids. The V gene lost 0 bases and the J gene lost 2 bases, with 14 bases spanning the gap. Germline V CDR1 and CDR2: LGHNA, YSLEER. The CDR3 coding sequence is TGCGCCAGCAGCCAAGATTTCAGAGGAGCTACCTACGAGCAGTACTTC. This codes for CASSQDFRGATYEQYF.

This clonotype was observed a few times. The CDR3 reads CASSLSVSSYEQYF. CDR3 nucleotide sequence: TGTGCCAGCAGCTTGTCTGTCAGTTCCTACGAGCAGTACTTC. This chain links TRBV5-6 with TRBJ2-7; D gene ambiguous. This CDR3 has 14 residues. The V end was cut by 1 base, the J end by 1 base, with 9 bases between. CDR1 is SGHDT and CDR2 is YYEEEE in the germline V gene.

The chain links TRBV20-1 to TRBJ2-7; D assignment may be TRBD1 or TRBD2 (5 bases each). V shed 0 bases and J shed 4 bases, with 22 bases lying between them. Looked up from germline, CDR1 is DFQATT and CDR2 is SNEGSKA (reference sequence). This CDR3 has 17 residues. The CDR3 loop is CSARDLWDGLSLYEQYF. DNA of the CDR3: TGCAGTGCTAGAGATCTTTGGGACGGATTAAGCTTGTACGAGCAGTACTTC.

This clonotype was detected only a few times. This chain's CDR3 is CASSSSGLAGASQFF. As DNA, the CDR3 is TGTGCCAGCAGTTCCTCTGGACTAGCGGGAGCCTCCCAGTTCTTC. This chain joins TRBV6-5 and TRBJ2-1; TRBD2 matches at 13 bases. CDR3 length: 15 residues. In germline, CDR1 is MNHEY, CDR2 SVGAGI. The V segment lost 4 bases and the J segment 13 bases; nucleotides outside the gene matches: 10.

The chain is built from TRBV27 and TRBJ2-1; D perhaps matches TRBD1 (6 bases). CDR3 length: 14 amino acids. V shed 3 bases and J shed 2 bases, with 8 bases lying between them. Germline V gene sequence: CDR1 MNHEY, CDR2 SMNVEV (reference sequence). The CDR3 sequence is CASSFGQTYNEQFF. Here the CDR3 DNA reads TGTGCCAGCAGTTTTGGACAGACCTACAATGAGCAGTTCTTC.

The V and J genes are TRBV29-1 and TRBJ2-6; possibly TRBD2 for D (6 bases). Germline assignment: CDR1 SQVTM and CDR2 ANQGSEA. Trimming removed 6 bases from V and 0 bases from J, with 12 bases in between. This CDR3 is 15 amino acids long. As DNA, the CDR3 is TGCAGCGTCGCAACTAGCTACTCTGGGGCCAACGTCCTGACTTTC. Protein: CSVATSYSGANVLTF.

This clonotype was picked up a small number of times. V gene TRBV7-9 combines with J gene TRBJ2-7, with 7 bases identical to TRBD1. The CDR3 is made up of 12 amino acids. Germline CDR1 reads SEHNR; CDR2 reads FQNEAQ (reference sequence). Trimming removed 1 base from V and 11 bases from J; junction bases left unmatched: 5. CDR3 residues: CASSLGGTEEYF. In nucleotides, the CDR3 is TGTGCCAGCAGCTTAGGGGGGACAGAGGAGTACTTC.

This clonotype was counted between two and nine times. The chain combines TRBV12-3 or TRBV12-4 with TRBJ2-1, with D maybe TRBD2 (5 bases). CDR3 length equals 17 residues. With 5 bases removed from V and 2 bases from J, the gap between germline ends came to 19 bases. The CDR3 region is CASSLEISVRAYNEQFF. CDR3 bases: TGTGCCAGCAGTCTCGAAATTAGCGTGAGGGCCTACAATGAGCAGTTCTTC.

The J gene is TRBJ1-2, the V gene TRBV29-1; the match to TRBD1 covers 8 bases. The CDR3 is made up of 13 amino acids. V gave up 5 bases and J gave up 8 bases; unmatched junction bases: 10. The V gene's germline CDR1 is SQVTM and CDR2 ANQGSEA. For the CDR3, the DNA is TGCAGCGTTCGGGACAGGCTAAGGGAGGGCTACACCTTC. It specifies CSVRDRLREGYTF.

The rearrangement links TRBV4-3 to TRBJ2-5, with 7 bases lining up with TRBD1. The V gene end was trimmed by 5 bases and the J gene end by 1 base; junction bases not matched to a gene: 4. The CDR3 extends over 14 amino acids. The germline V gene encodes CDR1 LGHNA and CDR2 YSLEER. CDR3 DNA sequence: TGCGCCAGCAGCTCGACAGGGACCCAAGAGACCCAGTACTTC. Its translation is CASSSTGTQETQYF.

This clonotype appeared a few times. The chain combines TRBV4-2 with TRBJ2-3; D is unresolved. From germline, CDR1 is LGHNA and CDR2 YNFKEQ. This CDR3 is built from 14 residues. Between the trimmed V and J ends, which lost 0 bases and 4 bases, there was a span of 8 bases. The CDR3 DNA reads as TGTGCCAGCAGCCAAGAGTTGAGCTCAGATACGCAGTATTTT. Amino acids: CASSQELSSDTQYF.

J is TRBJ2-1 and V is TRBV29-1, with TRBD2 matching 16 bases. CDR1 is SQVTM, CDR2 ANQGSEA, per germline. J gave up 0 bases and V 3 bases, and 11 bases lay outside the gene matches. The length of the CDR3 is 20 residues. DNA for the CDR3: TGCAGCGTTGAGGACCTGGGACTAGCGGGAGGGCTGAGCTCCTACAATGAGCAGTTCTTC. This sequence encodes CSVEDLGLAGGLSSYNEQFF.

About this clonotype: A junction boundary mismatches the germline segment, possibly from a read error. The V call is TRBV6-5, the J call TRBJ2-2; the D gene is possibly TRBD2 (5 bases). From germline, CDR1 is MNHEY and CDR2 SVGAGI. This CDR3 has 10 residues. CDR3 loop: CASGDGEQFF. The CDR3 DNA follows: TGTGCCAGCGGTGACGGGGAGCAGTTTTTT.

This clonotype was seen a handful of times. The rearrangement uses TRBV7-8 and TRBJ2-3, with a possible D match to TRBD2 (6 bases). Between the trimmed V and J ends, which lost 4 bases and 2 bases, there was a span of 16 bases. The length of the CDR3 is 16 residues. Per germline, CDR1 SGHVS and CDR2 FQNEAQ. The CDR3: CASSSEGRRSTDTQYF. DNA for the CDR3: TGTGCCAGCAGCTCAGAAGGGAGGAGGTCCACAGATACGCAGTATTTT.

This chain links TRBV29-1 with TRBJ1-5; no clear D gene. The germline V gene encodes CDR1 SQVTM and CDR2 ANQGSEA. CDR3 length: 13 amino acids. V lost 7 bases to trimming and J lost 1 base, with 11 bases between them. In DNA form, the CDR3 reads TGCAGCGCCTGTGTTGGGAGCAATCAGCCCCAGCATTTT. This gives the protein CSACVGSNQPQHF.

This clonotype was seen many times. The rearrangement joins TRBV27 to TRBJ1-1; D not resolved. CDR3 size: 12 residues. With 8 bases removed from V and 6 bases from J, the gap between germline ends came to 13 bases. Germline CDR1 reads MNHEY; CDR2 reads SMNVEV (reference sequence). The CDR3 sequence: CASSRRGAEAFF. The DNA for the CDR3 is TGTGCCAGCTCAAGGCGTGGAGCTGAAGCTTTCTTT.

The chain carries TRBV5-6 and TRBJ1-1; 9 bases agree with TRBD1. In germline, CDR1 is SGHDT, CDR2 YYEEEE. The CDR3 consists of 14 residues. The V gene end was trimmed by 4 bases and the J gene end by 6 bases; junction bases not matched to a gene: 7. This CDR3 reads CASSDGQGIPEAFF. CDR3 DNA sequence: TGTGCCAGCAGCGACGGACAGGGGATACCTGAAGCTTTCTTT.

V is TRBV7-8 and J is TRBJ2-7; D unclear. The CDR3 has 14 amino acids. Trimming cost V 2 bases and J 5 bases, with 13 bases left between them. Germline CDR1 SGHVS, CDR2 FQNEAQ. The CDR3 reads CASSLTRLGDEQYF. CDR3 DNA sequence: TGTGCCAGCAGCTTAACTCGATTAGGCGACGAGCAGTACTTC. Complete variable domain (other parts from reference TRBV7-8 and TRBJ2-7): GAGVSQSPRYKVAKRGQDVALRCDPISGHVSLFWYQQALGQGPEFLTYFQNEAQLDKSGLPSDRFFAERPEGSVSTLKIQRTQQEDSAVYLCASSLTRLGDEQYFGPGTRLTVT.

This clonotype came up a few times. The rearrangement uses TRBV27 and TRBJ2-5, with D unclear. This CDR3 spans 10 amino acids. CDR1 MNHEY and CDR2 SMNVEV come from the germline V gene (reference sequence). The ends were cut back, 7 bases at V and 5 bases at J, with 5 bases in the middle. The CDR3 nucleotides are TGTGCCAGCATAAGTGAGACCCAGTACTTC. Protein product: CASISETQYF.

In regard to this clonotype: Germline is not matched at one junction end, which may reflect a read error. The rearrangement uses TRBV27 and TRBJ2-7; D remains ambiguous. The length of the CDR3 is 13 residues. From germline, CDR1 is MNHEY and CDR2 SMNVEV (reference sequence). CDR3 in amino acids: CASGLKHPYEQYF. CDR3 DNA sequence: TGTGCCAGCGGTTTAAAACACCCGTACGAGCAGTACTTC.

This clonotype was picked up a small number of times. V usage is TRBV4-2 and J usage is TRBJ2-1; 11 bases map to TRBD2. The junction had 12 bases not matched to a gene; V was cut back by 0 bases and J by 8 bases. The CDR3 is 18 residues long. Germline CDR1 LGHNA, CDR2 YNFKEQ. CDR3 amino acids: CASSQEGLLAGEGDEQFF. The DNA of the CDR3 is TGTGCCAGCAGCCAAGAGGGCCTACTAGCGGGAGAGGGCGATGAGCAGTTCTTC.

CDR3 nucleotides: TGTGCCAGCACCCAGGCTGGCCTCTTGGAGCAGTACTTC. It yields the protein CASTQAGLLEQYF. The chain joins TRBV12-3 or TRBV12-4 to TRBJ2-7; D gene ambiguous. The CDR3 sequence is 13 residues long. Trimming shortened V by 7 bases and J by 7 bases, and 17 bases separated the two germline ends.

The V gene is TRBV7-2, the J gene TRBJ2-2, with D maybe TRBD2 (6 bases). V was trimmed by 5 bases and J by 2 bases, leaving 12 bases between them. The CDR3 has 15 amino acids. From germline, CDR1 is SGHTA and CDR2 FQGNSA. As DNA, the CDR3 is TGTGCCAGCAGCCGCGGGACTCCAAACACCGGGGAGCTGTTTTTT. This encodes CASSRGTPNTGELFF.

This clonotype was counted between two and nine times. The gene calls are TRBV20-1 and TRBJ2-7; D tentatively reads TRBD1 or TRBD2 (5 bases each). Between the trimmed V and J ends, which lost 6 bases and 4 bases, there was a span of 16 bases. Germline V gene sequence: CDR1 DFQATT, CDR2 SNEGSKA (reference sequence). This CDR3 has 13 residues. The CDR3 reads CSAAEGRQYEQYF. The CDR3, as DNA: TGCAGTGCCGCCGAAGGGAGACAGTACGAGCAGTACTTC.

J is TRBJ2-3 and V is TRBV6-5, with D possibly matching TRBD2 (5 bases). Germline CDR1 MNHEY, CDR2 SVGAGI. CDR3 length: 14 amino acids. Deletions cut 4 bases from V and 4 bases from J, with 12 bases between. CDR3 nucleotide sequence: TGTGCCAGCAGTTCTGTGGGAGAGTCAGATACGCAGTATTTT. It translates to CASSSVGESDTQYF.

This clonotype was counted a few times. The genes are TRBV15 and TRBJ2-3, with a weak D call TRBD2 (6 bases). The germline V and J ends were trimmed by 0 bases and 2 bases, with 15 bases remaining between them. This CDR3 has 17 residues. Germline V gene sequence: CDR1 LNHNV, CDR2 YYDKDF (reference sequence). The CDR3 DNA reads TGTGCCACCAGCAGAGAGCGGGGTGGCGGGACCACAGATACGCAGTATTTT. Its translation: CATSRERGGGTTDTQYF.